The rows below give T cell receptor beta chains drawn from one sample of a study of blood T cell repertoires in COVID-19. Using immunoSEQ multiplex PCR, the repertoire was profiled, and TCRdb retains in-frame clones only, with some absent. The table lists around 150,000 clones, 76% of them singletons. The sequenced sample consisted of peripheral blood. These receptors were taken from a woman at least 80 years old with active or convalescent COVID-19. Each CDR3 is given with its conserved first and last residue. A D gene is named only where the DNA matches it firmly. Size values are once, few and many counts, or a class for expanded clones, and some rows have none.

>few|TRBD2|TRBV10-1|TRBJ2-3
CASSAPLAGGPIGTDTQYF
TGCGCCAGCAGCGCCCCACTAGCGGGGGGGCCAATCGGCACAGATACGCAGTATTTT
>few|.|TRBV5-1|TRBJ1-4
CASSFRGQKLFF
TGCGCCAGCAGCTTCAGAGGACAGAAACTGTTTTTT
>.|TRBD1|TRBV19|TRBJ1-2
CASTDDRGLGYTF
TGTGCCAGTACGGACGACAGGGGGCTTGGCTACACCTTC
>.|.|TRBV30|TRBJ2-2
CAWSALRTGELFF
TGTGCCTGGAGTGCCCTCCGGACCGGGGAGCTGTTTTTT
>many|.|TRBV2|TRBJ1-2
CASSEERAGLYGYTF
TGTGCCAGCAGTGAAGAGAGGGCGGGTCTTTATGGCTACACCTTC
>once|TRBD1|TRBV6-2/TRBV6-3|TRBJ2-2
CASSFGQGVFTGELFF
TGTGCCAGCAGCTTCGGACAGGGCGTTTTTACCGGGGAGCTGTTTTTT
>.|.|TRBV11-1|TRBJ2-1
CASSSTTGMFGQFF
TGTGCCAGCAGCTCCACCACAGGGATGTTTGGTCAGTTCTTC
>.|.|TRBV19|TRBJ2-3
CASMVASTDTQYF
TGTGCCAGTATGGTAGCGAGCACAGATACGCAGTATTTT
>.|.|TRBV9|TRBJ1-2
CASSPTRGLSGYTF
TGTGCCAGCAGCCCAACTCGGGGTCTTAGTGGCTACACCTTC
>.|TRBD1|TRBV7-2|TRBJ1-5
CASSLANRGLQPQHF
TGTGCCAGCAGCTTAGCGAACAGGGGGCTTCAGCCCCAGCATTTT
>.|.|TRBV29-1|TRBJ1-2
CSVEVGRGIDGYTF
TGCAGCGTTGAGGTCGGCAGGGGTATAGATGGCTACACCTTC
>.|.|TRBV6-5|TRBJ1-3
CASRVASGNTIYF
TGTGCCAGCAGGGTCGCGTCTGGAAACACCATATATTTT
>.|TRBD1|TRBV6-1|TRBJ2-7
CASSEWQGAGEQYF
TGTGCCAGCAGTGAATGGCAGGGGGCTGGCGAGCAGTACTTC
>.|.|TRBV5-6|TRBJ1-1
CASSRGAEAFF
TGTGCCAGCAGCCGCGGGGCTGAAGCTTTCTTT
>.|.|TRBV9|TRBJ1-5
CASSVGPENNQPQHF
TGTGCCAGCAGCGTAGGGCCAGAAAACAATCAGCCCCAGCATTTT
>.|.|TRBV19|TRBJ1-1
CASSGRPRNTEAFF
TGTGCCAGTTCCGGGAGACCCCGGAACACTGAAGCTTTCTTT
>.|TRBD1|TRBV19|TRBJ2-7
CASSILGTGGYEQYF
TGTGCCAGTAGTATCCTCGGGACAGGGGGCTACGAGCAGTACTTC
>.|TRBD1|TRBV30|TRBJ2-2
CARRTGWNTGELFF
TGTGCCCGAAGGACAGGGTGGAACACCGGGGAGCTGTTTTTT
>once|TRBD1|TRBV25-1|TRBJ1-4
CASSLADRVLGKLFF
TGTGCCAGCAGTCTAGCCGACAGGGTGTTGGGAAAACTGTTTTTT
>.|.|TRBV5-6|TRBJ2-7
CASSLRQATRQYF
TGTGCCAGCAGCTTGAGACAGGCTACTAGGCAGTACTTC
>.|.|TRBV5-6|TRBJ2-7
CASSVRQGLYEQYF
TGTGCCAGCAGCGTGAGACAGGGACTCTACGAGCAGTACTTC
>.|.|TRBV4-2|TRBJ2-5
CASSQDGSQETQYF
TGTGCCAGCAGCCAAGATGGCAGCCAAGAGACCCAGTACTTC
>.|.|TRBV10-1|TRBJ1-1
CASRTAKNTEAFF
TGCGCCAGCAGAACAGCCAAGAACACTGAAGCTTTCTTT
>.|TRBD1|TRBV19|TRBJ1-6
CASNPGGNSPLHF
TGTGCCAGTAACCCAGGGGGCAATTCACCCCTCCACTTT
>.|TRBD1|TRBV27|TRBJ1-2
CASSLVPGQGYGYTF
TGTGCCAGCAGTTTAGTTCCGGGACAGGGGTATGGCTACACCTTC
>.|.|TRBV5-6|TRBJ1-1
CASSPVGRENTEAFF
TGTGCCAGCAGCCCGGTCGGCAGGGAGAACACTGAAGCTTTCTTT